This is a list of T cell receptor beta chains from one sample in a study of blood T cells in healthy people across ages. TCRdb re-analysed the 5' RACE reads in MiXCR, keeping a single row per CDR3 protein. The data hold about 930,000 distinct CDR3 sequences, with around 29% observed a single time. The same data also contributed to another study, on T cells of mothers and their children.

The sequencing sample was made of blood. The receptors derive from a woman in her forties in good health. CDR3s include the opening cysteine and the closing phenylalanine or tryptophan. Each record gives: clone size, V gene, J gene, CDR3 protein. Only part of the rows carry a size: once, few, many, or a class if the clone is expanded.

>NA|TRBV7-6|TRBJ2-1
CASRAQGGGAGNEQFF
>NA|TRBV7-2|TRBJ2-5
CVSSLGFLSGGAQETQYF
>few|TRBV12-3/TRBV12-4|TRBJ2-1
CASSSLGWDSHEQFF
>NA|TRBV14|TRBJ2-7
CASSLGQGGREQYF
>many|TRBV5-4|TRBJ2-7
CASSLVRSGDYEQYF
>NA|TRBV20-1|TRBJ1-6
CSARETLSLHF
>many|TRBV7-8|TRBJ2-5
CASSYSFQGRQGQETQYF
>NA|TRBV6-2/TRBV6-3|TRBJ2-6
CASSYYGSGANVLTF
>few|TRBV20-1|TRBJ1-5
CSAAQGMSNQPQHF
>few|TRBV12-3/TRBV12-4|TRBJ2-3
CASRSPLTDTQYF
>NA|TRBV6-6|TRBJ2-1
CASRTENEQFF
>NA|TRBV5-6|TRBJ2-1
CASSRPTGGLQQFF
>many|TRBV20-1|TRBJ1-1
CSARGQGDTEAFF
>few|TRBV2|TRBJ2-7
CASSAPPAETSSYEQYF
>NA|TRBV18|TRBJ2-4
CASSPPTGTQGGNIQYF
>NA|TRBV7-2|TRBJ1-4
CASSLVLGTLSLAGHEKLFF
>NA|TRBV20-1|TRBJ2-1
CSANRLGRYNEQFF
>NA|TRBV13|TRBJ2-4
CASSLGEGPGYIQYF
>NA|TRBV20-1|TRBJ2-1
CSARGDISYNEQLF
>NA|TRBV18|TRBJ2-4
CASSPSGGKKNIQYF
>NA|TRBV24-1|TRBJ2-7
CATSDDRDATKGCEQYF
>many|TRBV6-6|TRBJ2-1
CASSSRDSRVF
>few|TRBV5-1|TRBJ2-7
CASSIGGESSYEQYF
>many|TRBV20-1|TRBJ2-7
CSARDKEEATYEQYF
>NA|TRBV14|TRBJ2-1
CASSQEGLAGYNERFF
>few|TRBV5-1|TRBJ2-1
CASSLARTSGGDDEQFF
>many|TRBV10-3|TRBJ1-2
CAIINPYQGQGNGYTF
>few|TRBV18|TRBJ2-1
CASSPPQGASYNEQFF
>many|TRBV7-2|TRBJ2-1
CASSLDYGNEQFF
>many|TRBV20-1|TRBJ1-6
CSARELGSPLHF